The 25 T cell receptor beta chains reported below all come from one sample, sequenced in a study of cytomegalovirus exposure and HLA in healthy donors (dated by TCRdb to between 2016 and 2019). Libraries were prepared through the immunoSEQ multiplex PCR assay. The multiplex PCR relied on a mix of 60 forward primers for TCR Vbeta segments and 13 reverse primers for TCR Jbeta segments. TCRdb stores this immuneACCESS table with in-frame sequences only. Part of the clones is absent; in the studies checked, under half of the shortfall reflects unresolved V genes, and no reason is known for the rest. The sample table lists 160,000 or so clones, around 79% of them with a count of one. Clones ranked in the top ten supply around 1.9% of the sample. Material for sequencing was PBMCs. These TCRs come from a man in his forties in good health and CMV-seronegative.

The chain uses TRBV23-1 and TRBJ2-6; D remains unclear. TRBV23-1 is reported as an ORF; its role is uncertain. V shed 0 bases and J shed 3 bases, with 12 bases lying between them. The CDR3 totals 17 residues. The CDR3 spells CASSQSIGLYGANVLTF. CDR3 coding DNA: TGCGCCAGCAGTCAATCGATCGGGTTGTATGGGGCCAACGTCCTGACTTTC.

This chain uses TRBV7-9 with TRBJ1-2; 7 nucleotides align to TRBD1. The CDR3 has 14 amino acids. Losses at the gene ends were 2 bases for V and 4 bases for J; bases not matched to a gene: 4. Looked up from germline, CDR1 is SEHNR and CDR2 is FQNEAQ (reference sequence). The CDR3 loop is CASSLTQGGYGYTF. Here the CDR3 DNA reads TGTGCCAGCAGCTTAACTCAGGGGGGCTATGGCTACACCTTC.

V usage is TRBV7-9 and J usage is TRBJ2-7; tentatively, D is TRBD1 (6 bases). The CDR3 is made up of 15 amino acids. Germline V gives CDR1 SEHNR, CDR2 FQNEAQ (reference sequence). Trimming took off 0 bases at V and 4 bases at J, with 13 bases between the two ends. For the CDR3, the DNA is TGTGCCAGCAGCTTAGCCCAGGGGCTAGGGTACGAGCAGTACTTC. Translating it yields CASSLAQGLGYEQYF.

The table lists this clone with a few counts. The chain employs TRBV4-3 and TRBJ1-5; D is ambiguous. In germline, CDR1 is LGHNA, CDR2 YSLEER. The CDR3 runs 14 residues. V was trimmed by 3 bases and J by 11 bases, leaving 17 bases between them. The CDR3 nucleotides are TGCGCCAGCAGCCAGAGCCTCCGCGACATAGCCCAGCATTTT. Translation gives CASSQSLRDIAQHF.

The genes are TRBV2 and TRBJ2-1, with 10 bases identical to TRBD2. Trimming at V came to 7 bases and at J to 6 bases, leaving 0 bases not matched to a gene. The length of the CDR3 is 12 residues. Germline V gene lookup returns CDR1 SNHLY and CDR2 FYNNEI. DNA for the CDR3: TGTGCCAGCACTAGCGGGAGCAATGAGCAGTTCTTC. Protein sequence: CASTSGSNEQFF.

The V and J genes are TRBV2 and TRBJ2-3; 13 nucleotides line up with TRBD2. V trimming: 4 bases; J trimming: 3 bases; junction bases outside the gene matches: 4. CDR3 length equals 16 residues. Germline V gives CDR1 SNHLY, CDR2 FYNNEI. CDR3 sequence reads: CASSGRTSGRTDTQYF. CDR3 bases: TGTGCCAGCAGTGGAAGGACTAGCGGGAGAACAGATACGCAGTATTTT.

A few counts support this clone. This rearrangement joins TRBV5-1 to TRBJ2-5; 9 nucleotides agree with TRBD2. J was trimmed by 3 bases and V by 2 bases; bases with no gene match: 8. Germline V gene data show CDR1 as SGHRS and CDR2 as YFSETQ. The CDR3 is 16 amino acids. CDR3: CASSFLAGNLKETQYF. CDR3 in DNA: TGCGCCAGCAGCTTCCTAGCGGGGAACCTCAAAGAGACCCAGTACTTC. The variable domain in full, with the rest retrieved from reference TRBV5-1 and TRBJ2-5, is KAGVTQTPRYLIKTRGQQVTLSCSPISGHRSVSWYQQTPGQGLQFLFEYFSETQRNKGNFPGRFSGRQFSNSRSEMNVSTLELGDSALYLCASSFLAGNLKETQYFGPGTRLLVL.

The genes are TRBV2 and TRBJ2-1; possible D gene TRBD2, 5 bases. Germline assignment: CDR1 SNHLY and CDR2 FYNNEI. The CDR3 is made up of 15 amino acids. Trimming removed 3 bases at V and 3 bases at J, with 12 bases between. Here the CDR3 DNA reads TGTGCCAGCAGTGATAAGAGCGGAGTCTACAATGAGCAGTTCTTC. It yields the protein CASSDKSGVYNEQFF. The variable domain in full, with the rest retrieved from reference TRBV2 and TRBJ2-1, is EPEVTQTPSHQVTQMGQEVILRCVPISNHLYFYWYRQILGQKVEFLVSFYNNEISEKSEIFDDQFSVERPDGSNFTLKIRSTKLEDSAMYFCASSDKSGVYNEQFFGPGTRLTVL.

V usage is TRBV27 and J usage is TRBJ1-2; 7 bases are a match to TRBD1. Germline V gene sequence: CDR1 MNHEY, CDR2 SMNVEV (reference sequence). The J segment lost 5 bases and the V segment lost 3 bases, leaving 12 bases of the junction unmatched. The CDR3 is 16 amino acids. The CDR3 DNA reads TGTGCCAGCAGTTTCCTTAGGTCGACAGGGTCATATGGCTACACCTTC. It is translated as CASSFLRSTGSYGYTF.

The chain joins TRBV2 to TRBJ2-1; 8 bases map to TRBD2. Germline CDR1 is SNHLY and CDR2 is FYNNEI. This CDR3 is 17 amino acids long. With V trimmed by 8 bases and J by 7 bases, 19 bases remained unmatched. The CDR3: CASQPNLAGGRWNEQFF. The CDR3, as DNA: TGTGCCAGCCAACCAAACCTAGCGGGCGGGCGGTGGAATGAGCAGTTCTTC.

V usage is TRBV6-6 and J usage is TRBJ1-1; D unclear. Germline lookup yields CDR1 MNHNY and CDR2 SVGAGI (reference sequence). V lost 5 bases to trimming and J lost 1 base, with 5 bases between them. The CDR3 loop spans 12 amino acids. Here the CDR3 reads CASSLENTEAFF. The CDR3 DNA reads TGTGCCAGCAGTCTAGAGAACACTGAAGCTTTCTTT.

The V and J genes are TRBV5-5 and TRBJ2-4, with 9 bases fitting TRBD1. V lost 0 bases, J lost 5 bases, and 12 bases stayed unmatched. Germline V lookup: CDR1 SGHKS, CDR2 YYEKEE (reference sequence). There are 18 residues in the CDR3. CDR3 in amino acids: CASSLAHRDRVIENIQYF. The CDR3 DNA is TGTGCCAGCAGCTTGGCTCACCGGGACAGGGTTATCGAAAACATTCAGTACTTC.

The J gene is TRBJ2-2, the V gene TRBV19, with 8 bases lining up with TRBD1. Unmatched junction bases numbered 10, after V lost 9 bases and J lost 4 bases. Germline CDR1 LNHDA, CDR2 SQIVND (reference sequence). The CDR3 totals 15 residues. CDR3 sequence (DNA): TGTGCCAGCCGAGACAGGGGAGTGCGCACCGGGGAGCTGTTTTTT. This encodes CASRDRGVRTGELFF.

CDR3 DNA sequence: TGCGCCAGCAGCTCGGGAGGACAGAGGGTAACCTACGAGCAGTACTTC. It yields the protein CASSSGGQRVTYEQYF. The V gene is TRBV5-1, the J gene TRBJ2-5, with TRBD2 as a possible D gene (7 bases). The last part of the DNA fits TRBJ2-7 better; the J call may be wrong. The CDR3 is made up of 16 amino acids. Germline CDR1 is SGHRS and CDR2 is YFSETQ.

The chain recombines TRBV29-1 with TRBJ2-4, with D possibly TRBD1 on 5 matching bases. Per germline, CDR1 SQVTM and CDR2 ANQGSEA. V was shortened by 7 bases and J by 10 bases, with 20 bases between the two germline ends. The CDR3 sequence is 13 residues long. CDR3 sequence: CSAETTEGLIQYF. The CDR3 DNA is TGCAGCGCCGAAACGACAGAAGGGTTGATTCAGTACTTC.

The chain carries TRBV19 and TRBJ2-2; 10 bases fit TRBD2. This CDR3 comprises 17 residues. Trimming at V came to 4 bases and at J to 7 bases, leaving 12 bases not matched to a gene. Per germline, CDR1 LNHDA and CDR2 SQIVND (reference sequence). The chain's CDR3 is CASSTLGLAGVRGELFF. The DNA for the CDR3 is TGTGCCAGTAGTACCCTCGGTCTAGCGGGAGTCCGCGGGGAGCTGTTTTTT.

The genes are TRBV5-1 and TRBJ2-1; no firm D call. CDR3 length: 14 amino acids. Trimming pared 6 bases from V and 0 bases from J, leaving 10 bases between. CDR1 and CDR2 (germline): SGHRS, YFSETQ. Here the CDR3 DNA reads TGCGCCAGCACAGCGATTAGCTCCTACAATGAGCAGTTCTTC. Residues: CASTAISSYNEQFF.

The chain has TRBV28 and TRBJ2-7, with TRBD1 matching over 8 bases. Germline-derived CDR1 and CDR2 are MDHEN and SYDVKM. The trim removed 2 bases at V and 4 bases at J, leaving 22 bases unmatched. This CDR3 has 20 amino acids. In DNA form, the CDR3 reads TGTGCCAGCAGTTTAAAGACTGGCGGCAGGGGGCTGAGTAATAGGTACGAGCAGTACTTC. This translates into CASSLKTGGRGLSNRYEQYF.

This clone appeared a few times. The rearrangement joins TRBV10-2 to TRBJ1-1; 8 nucleotides agree with TRBD1. Unmatched junction bases numbered 3, after V lost 6 bases and J lost 0 bases. The germline gives CDR1 WSHSY, CDR2 SAAADI. The CDR3 consists of 14 residues. CDR3 amino acids: CASRDRELNTEAFF. The CDR3 nucleotides are TGCGCCAGCAGGGACAGGGAGCTGAACACTGAAGCTTTCTTT.

The chain couples TRBV2 to TRBJ2-7; 11 nucleotides match TRBD2. The length of the CDR3 is 13 residues. Germline trimming cut 6 bases from V and 4 bases from J; bases unmatched to any gene: 2. Germline-derived CDR1 and CDR2 are SNHLY and FYNNEI. CDR3 sequence (DNA): TGTGCCAGCAGGGTAGCGGGAGGGTACGAGCAGTACTTC. Amino acids: CASRVAGGYEQYF. The entire variable domain, with the rest obtained from reference TRBV2 and TRBJ2-7, is as follows: EPEVTQTPSHQVTQMGQEVILRCVPISNHLYFYWYRQILGQKVEFLVSFYNNEISEKSEIFDDQFSVERPDGSNFTLKIRSTKLEDSAMYFCASRVAGGYEQYFGPGTRLTVT.

The V gene is TRBV28, the J gene TRBJ2-5, with a tentative D call TRBD1 (7 bases). The V and J ends lost 3 bases and 4 bases respectively, with 18 bases between them. The germline CDR1 and CDR2 sequences are MDHEN and SYDVKM. The CDR3 runs to 16 residues. The CDR3 is CASSLGEQGTRETQYF. The CDR3 DNA is TGTGCCAGCAGTTTGGGGGAACAGGGGACTCGAGAGACCCAGTACTTC.

This clone was observed a handful of times. The V and J genes are TRBV20-1 and TRBJ2-1; tentatively, D is TRBD1 (5 bases). With 7 bases removed from V and 13 bases from J, the gap between germline ends came to 17 bases. Per germline, CDR1 DFQATT and CDR2 SNEGSKA (reference sequence). This CDR3 has 11 amino acids. DNA for the CDR3: TGCAGTGTTAAGATAGGGGTAGAACAGTTCTTC. Translating it yields CSVKIGVEQFF.

V gene TRBV6-5 combines with J gene TRBJ2-3; 8 bases line up with TRBD1. Trimming at V came to 2 bases and at J to 7 bases, leaving 5 bases not matched to a gene. Germline V gene sequence: CDR1 MNHEY, CDR2 SVGAGI. CDR3 size: 14 residues. This chain's CDR3 is CASSYRTGGYTQYF. For the CDR3, the DNA is TGTGCCAGCAGTTACCGTACAGGGGGTTATACGCAGTATTTT.

J is TRBJ2-2 and V is TRBV10-2, with 9 bases fitting TRBD2. Germline CDR1 WSHSY, CDR2 SAAADI. The J segment lost 9 bases and the V segment lost 7 bases, leaving 12 bases of the junction unmatched. The CDR3 runs to 15 residues. This chain's CDR3 is CASKALAGIGRELFF. The CDR3 region has the DNA TGCGCCAGCAAAGCCCTAGCGGGAATCGGGAGGGAGCTGTTTTTT.

V is TRBV27 and J is TRBJ2-1; TRBD2 matches 12 bases. The CDR3 runs to 14 residues. V shed 6 bases, J shed 9 bases, and the junction held 6 bases outside the gene matches. The germline V gene has CDR1 MNHEY and CDR2 SMNVEV (reference sequence). CDR3 sequence: CASRRTSGTPEQFF. In nucleotides, the CDR3 is TGTGCCAGCAGACGGACTAGCGGGACCCCTGAGCAGTTCTTC.